The 16 T cell receptor beta chains listed next were all sequenced from one sample in a study of T cell repertoires in cytomegalovirus infection. Their recognized antigens are unknown. TCRdb independently ran MiXCR on the reads; one entry per CDR3 protein. In the table there are fewer than 950,000 distinct CDR3 sequences, roughly 33% of which are singletons. The specimen comprised cultured CD8+ T cells from PBMCs, sampled from culture after CMV antigen stimulation. These receptor sequences come from a human donor in good health (CMV status not recorded). Some clones in this sample may be carry-over from other donors' samples.

This chain uses TRBV27 with TRBJ1-5; the D is unclear. This CDR3 contains 14 residues. Germline CDR1 and CDR2: MNHEY and SMNVEV (reference sequence). Trimming took off 7 bases at V and 2 bases at J, with 12 bases between the two ends. The CDR3 protein is CASTYGRRNQPQHF. For the CDR3, the DNA is TGTGCCAGCACCTACGGCAGGCGCAATCAGCCCCAGCATTTT.

The CDR3 protein is CASSFGKSPLHF. The CDR3 coding sequence is TGTGCCAGCAGTTTCGGGAAATCACCCCTCCACTTT. The gene calls are TRBV12-3 or TRBV12-4 and TRBJ1-6, with D unresolved. This CDR3 region has 12 residues. The germline V and J ends were trimmed by 3 bases and 10 bases, with 7 bases remaining between them.

The chain couples TRBV7-6 to TRBJ2-2; 10 nucleotides agree with TRBD1. The CDR3 has 13 residues. Germline V gene data show CDR1 as SGHVS and CDR2 as FNYEAQ. Trimming took 10 bases from V and 7 from J; bases not matched to a gene: 6. CDR3 DNA: TGTGCCACAATGACAGGGGGCATCGGGGAGCTGTTTTTT. It specifies CATMTGGIGELFF.

This clonotype turned up a few times. The V call is TRBV27, the J call TRBJ2-2; the D is unclear. CDR1 is MNHEY and CDR2 is SMNVEV in the germline V gene (reference sequence). The CDR3 contains 13 residues. The V end lost 0 bases, the J end lost 6 bases, and 5 bases lay between the germline ends. The CDR3 loop is CASSLSSAGELFF. Written as DNA, the CDR3 is TGTGCCAGCAGTTTATCGAGCGCCGGGGAGCTGTTTTTT.

The V gene is TRBV12-3 or TRBV12-4, the J gene TRBJ1-2; 7 nucleotides line up with TRBD1. Germline trimming cut 6 bases from V and 4 bases from J; bases unmatched to any gene: 2. The CDR3 sequence is 12 residues long. As DNA, the CDR3 is TGTGCCAGCAGAACAGGGGTCTATGGCTACACCTTC. Its translation: CASRTGVYGYTF.

This clonotype came up a few times. The CDR3: CASSLWKGISPLNTEAFF. CDR3 coding DNA: TGTGCCAGCAGCTTATGGAAGGGCATTTCCCCCTTAAACACTGAAGCTTTCTTT. This chain links TRBV11-2 with TRBJ1-1; D unresolved. Trimming took 2 bases from V and 2 from J, leaving 21 bases between them. This CDR3 contains 18 residues. Per the germline V gene, CDR1 is SGHAT and CDR2 is FQNNGV.

The rearrangement uses TRBV13 and TRBJ1-1; no firm D call. V lost 1 base and J lost 4, with 10 bases in between. The CDR3 totals 14 residues. Germline V gene sequence: CDR1 PRHDT, CDR2 FYEKMQ (reference sequence). This CDR3 reads CASSLARESTEAFF. The CDR3, as DNA: TGTGCCAGCAGCTTAGCCCGGGAGAGCACTGAAGCTTTCTTT.

The rearrangement joins TRBV9 to TRBJ1-1; D call uncertain. There are 14 residues in the CDR3. Between the trimmed V and J ends, which lost 0 bases and 4 bases, there was a span of 10 bases. Per the germline V gene, CDR1 is SGDLS and CDR2 is YYNGEE. The CDR3 loop reads CASSVGHPATEAFF. The CDR3 DNA is TGTGCCAGCAGCGTAGGGCATCCAGCCACTGAAGCTTTCTTT.

This clonotype was seen a handful of times. V usage is TRBV7-2 and J usage is TRBJ1-3; the match to TRBD1 covers 10 bases. Germline V gene lookup returns CDR1 SGHTA and CDR2 FQGNSA. The CDR3 runs to 14 residues. Trimming cost V 4 bases and J 8 bases; bases outside gene matches: 5. The CDR3 nucleotides are TGTGCCAGCAGCTCCTACGGGACAGGGGACACCATATATTTT. It codes for CASSSYGTGDTIYF.

This clonotype was detected many times. This chain uses TRBV7-9 with TRBJ2-5; the D call may be TRBD1 or TRBD2 (6 bases each). This CDR3 comprises 16 residues. Trimming took off 1 base at V and 4 bases at J, with 16 bases between the two ends. Germline V lookup: CDR1 SEHNR, CDR2 FQNEAQ (reference sequence). CDR3 sequence: CASSLGGGTRGETQYF. As DNA, the CDR3 is TGTGCCAGCAGCTTAGGAGGGGGGACCAGGGGAGAGACCCAGTACTTC. The variable domain in full, with the rest retrieved from reference TRBV7-9 and TRBJ2-5, is DTGVSQNPRHKITKRGQNVTFRCDPISEHNRLYWYRQTLGQGPEFLTYFQNEAQLEKSRLLSDRFSAERPKGSFSTLEIQRTEQGDSAMYLCASSLGGGTRGETQYFGPGTRLLVL.

This clonotype appeared a single time. A much larger clonotype is one base distant, so this may be a read error. CDR3 nucleotide sequence: TGTACCAGCAGCGACCCAACAGGGAGCTACTGGCAAGAGACCCAGTACTTC. It codes for CTSSDPTGSYWQETQYF. The chain carries TRBV7-2 and TRBJ2-5; D is possibly TRBD1 (6 bases). Trimming left V 5 bases short and J 2 bases short, with 21 bases between. CDR1 and CDR2 from the germline V gene are SGHTA and FQGNSA. The CDR3 consists of 17 residues.

The CDR3 loop reads CAISELGGTEAFF. As DNA, the CDR3 is TGTGCCATCAGTGAGTTAGGAGGTACTGAAGCTTTCTTT. V and J are TRBV10-3 and TRBJ1-1; D gene unclear. CDR3 length equals 13 residues. V lost 1 base and J 5 bases, leaving 8 bases between the germline ends. The V gene's germline CDR1 is ENHRY and CDR2 SYGVKD.

This clonotype was observed at least ten times. This chain connects TRBV7-6 to TRBJ2-3, with 8 nucleotides matching TRBD2. V lost 2 bases, J lost 4 bases, and 2 bases stayed unmatched. Germline V gene data show CDR1 as SGHVS and CDR2 as FNYEAQ. The CDR3 is made up of 14 amino acids. The CDR3, as DNA: TGTGCCAGCAGCTTATACGGGGGGGCAGATACGCAGTATTTT. It specifies CASSLYGGADTQYF.

The chain joins TRBV12-3 or TRBV12-4 to TRBJ1-1; D might be TRBD1 (6 bases). Trimming shortened V by 6 bases and J by 3 bases, and 14 bases separated the two germline ends. The CDR3 totals 14 residues. CDR3 residues: CASRDSLGDTEAFF. The CDR3 DNA reads TGTGCCAGCAGGGACAGCCTAGGGGACACTGAAGCTTTCTTT.

In its sample, this clonotype was seen a few times. The chain combines TRBV18 with TRBJ2-1; D is possibly TRBD1 or TRBD2 (5 bases each). The CDR3 covers 16 residues. CDR1 and CDR2 (germline): KGHSH, LQKENI. V lost 1 base, J lost 0 bases, and 10 bases lay in between. The CDR3 loop reads CASSPLGRSSYNEQFF. For the CDR3, the DNA is TGTGCCAGCTCACCACTGGGACGGAGCTCCTACAATGAGCAGTTCTTC.

The chain carries TRBV5-6 and TRBJ2-7; a possible D gene is TRBD2 (7 bases). The V gene's germline CDR1 is SGHDT and CDR2 YYEEEE. V gave up 4 bases and J gave up 5 bases, with 13 bases separating them. The CDR3 runs 13 residues. DNA for the CDR3: TGTGCCAGCAGCCGGGGGGCAGTCCACGAGCAGTACTTC. Translated: CASSRGAVHEQYF.